Each of the 30 T cell receptor beta chains below was sequenced from the same sample in a study of shared clonotypes between healthy human individuals. TCRdb's copy holds only in-frame clones and misses some; the assay was immunoSEQ multiplex PCR. The table shows 600,000 or so clones, with roughly 98% occurring only once. Terminally differentiated effector memory CD45RA+ cells were left out of the naive CD8 fraction, which was CD45RO-negative and positively selected for CCR7. The sample was naive CD8+ T cells sorted from blood. The origin of the receptors is a man in his thirties or forties in good health.

The rearrangement joins TRBV7-8 to TRBJ2-5, with 8 bases matching TRBD2. Germline CDR1 reads SGHVS; CDR2 reads FQNEAQ. V trimming: 0 bases; J trimming: 7 bases; junction bases outside the gene matches: 13. This CDR3 comprises 17 residues. DNA for the CDR3: TGTGCCAGCAGCTTAGCGGGAGCGGGACTAGGACTCGTGACCCAGTACTTC. It is translated as CASSLAGAGLGLVTQYF. The whole variable domain, filled in from reference TRBV7-8 and TRBJ2-5, reads GAGVSQSPRYKVAKRGQDVALRCDPISGHVSLFWYQQALGQGPEFLTYFQNEAQLDKSGLPSDRFFAERPEGSVSTLKIQRTQQEDSAVYLCASSLAGAGLGLVTQYFGPGTRLLVL.

The chain uses TRBV7-6 and TRBJ1-2; 11 bases align to TRBD1. The CDR3 has 15 residues. V shed 5 bases, J shed 8 bases, and the junction held 10 bases outside the gene matches. Germline loops: CDR1 SGHVS, CDR2 FNYEAQ. The CDR3: CASSGRTGGAGGYTF. The CDR3 DNA reads as TGTGCCAGCAGCGGACGGACAGGGGGCGCCGGGGGCTACACCTTC.

V is TRBV14 and J is TRBJ2-1; D is unclear. V gave up 0 bases and J gave up 2 bases, with 8 bases separating them. Germline V gives CDR1 SGHDN, CDR2 FVKESK. This CDR3 comprises 15 residues. CDR3: CASSQDITPYNEQFF. The CDR3 DNA sequence: TGTGCCAGCAGCCAAGACATTACCCCCTACAATGAGCAGTTCTTC.

This clone has only one observation. This sequence joins TRBV6-6 and TRBJ2-3, with D unclear. Germline CDR1 and CDR2: MNHNY and SVGAGI (reference sequence). The CDR3 sequence is 11 residues long. CDR3 sequence (DNA): TGTGCTGTCCAGCTCACAGATACGCAGTATTTT. It yields the protein CAVQLTDTQYF.

This rearrangement joins TRBV9 to TRBJ2-3; the D gene is possibly TRBD1 (5 bases). This CDR3 region has 13 residues. Per germline, CDR1 SGDLS and CDR2 YYNGEE. The V end lost 4 bases, the J end lost 6 bases, and 12 bases lay between the germline ends. This CDR3 is CASSSLRVDTQYF. The CDR3, as DNA: TGTGCCAGCAGCTCACTCAGGGTGGATACGCAGTATTTT.

The V and J genes are TRBV4-1 and TRBJ2-7; TRBD2 might be the D (5 bases). The CDR3 runs 14 residues. The V and J ends lost 1 base and 4 bases respectively, with 11 bases between them. Germline-derived CDR1 and CDR2 are MGHRA and YSYEKL. The CDR3 loop reads CASSQGTHDYEQYF. The CDR3 DNA reads as TGCGCCAGCAGCCAAGGGACTCACGATTACGAGCAGTACTTC.

This clone was seen a single time. The rearrangement joins TRBV10-1 to TRBJ2-1; D not resolved. The germline V gene has CDR1 WNHNN and CDR2 SYGVQD (reference sequence). Trimming took off 6 bases at V and 4 bases at J, with 13 bases between the two ends. This CDR3 is built from 14 residues. CDR3 nucleotides: TGCGCCAGCAGGCCCGGTGGTGGGTACAATGAGCAGTTCTTC. Its translation: CASRPGGGYNEQFF.

This chain uses TRBV29-1 with TRBJ2-7; D possibly corresponds to TRBD2 (7 bases). V was shortened by 5 bases and J by 0 bases, with 23 bases between the two germline ends. Germline CDR1 SQVTM, CDR2 ANQGSEA. This CDR3 has 17 amino acids. This chain's CDR3 is CSVRGGQVAGFSYEQYF. The CDR3 nucleotides read TGCAGCGTTCGAGGGGGGCAGGTAGCGGGTTTCTCCTACGAGCAGTACTTC.

The chain combines TRBV9 with TRBJ2-2, with 8 bases that match TRBD2. Trimming removed 4 bases from V and 0 bases from J; junction bases left unmatched: 8. The CDR3 has 17 amino acids. Germline CDR1 and CDR2: SGDLS and YYNGEE. The CDR3 coding sequence is TGTGCCAGCAGCCCAATAGCGGGGACCGCGAACACCGGGGAGCTGTTTTTT. It codes for CASSPIAGTANTGELFF.

The rearrangement links TRBV7-8 to TRBJ2-5, with D hard to call. CDR1 is SGHVS and CDR2 is FQNEAQ in the germline V gene. Trimming stripped 3 bases from V and 3 bases from J, with 11 bases between. This CDR3 has 14 residues. DNA for the CDR3: TGTGCCAGCAGCTTCAGACTCGAGGAAGAGACCCAGTACTTC. Amino acid sequence: CASSFRLEEETQYF.

This clone occurred once. J is TRBJ2-7 and V is TRBV7-2, with TRBD2 matching over 15 bases. Germline V gives CDR1 SGHTA, CDR2 FQGNSA. The CDR3 runs to 15 residues. V gave up 9 bases and J gave up 4 bases; unmatched junction bases: 7. The CDR3 nucleotides read TGTGCCAGTTCACGTGGGACTAGCGGGAGGTACGAGCAGTACTTC. It translates to CASSRGTSGRYEQYF.

V is TRBV27 and J is TRBJ2-7; D remains ambiguous. The germline V gene encodes CDR1 MNHEY and CDR2 SMNVEV (reference sequence). With 5 bases removed from V and 0 bases from J, the gap between germline ends came to 14 bases. This CDR3 is built from 15 residues. For the CDR3, the DNA is TGTGCCAGCAGTGATAGTCTAGGCAGCTCCTACGAGCAGTACTTC. Protein sequence: CASSDSLGSSYEQYF.

Only one count was recorded for this clone. This chain connects TRBV5-4 to TRBJ2-2; D is ambiguous. The CDR3 contains 14 residues. Per the germline V gene, CDR1 is SGHNT and CDR2 is YYREEE (reference sequence). V lost 2 bases to trimming and J lost 6 bases, with 11 bases between them. The CDR3 protein is CASSLVSSAGELFF. In nucleotides, the CDR3 is TGTGCCAGCAGCTTAGTGTCGAGCGCCGGGGAGCTGTTTTTT.

This sequence joins TRBV29-1 and TRBJ2-1; 7 nucleotides match TRBD2. Germline CDR1 SQVTM, CDR2 ANQGSEA. There are 13 residues in the CDR3. V was pared by 4 bases and J by 8 bases, with 8 bases of the junction left unmatched. Written as DNA, the CDR3 is TGCAGCGTTGGGACCGGGGGGTACGATGAGCAGTTCTTC. Its translation is CSVGTGGYDEQFF.

J is TRBJ1-1 and V is TRBV4-3; D remains ambiguous. V lost 1 base and J lost 4, with 13 bases in between. The CDR3 has 15 residues. Looked up from germline, CDR1 is LGHNA and CDR2 is YSLEER. In DNA, the CDR3 is TGCGCCAGCAGCCAAGGCGAGGGCCTGGGCACTGAAGCTTTCTTT. It yields the protein CASSQGEGLGTEAFF.

The chain has TRBV7-9 and TRBJ2-7, with TRBD2 as a possible D gene (7 bases). The V gene lost 8 bases and the J gene lost 0 bases, with 17 bases spanning the gap. The CDR3 is 15 amino acids. Looked up from germline, CDR1 is SEHNR and CDR2 is FQNEAQ (reference sequence). The CDR3 DNA reads TGTGCCAGCGCCGACGGGGGGCAAGGCTCCTACGAGCAGTACTTC. This codes for CASADGGQGSYEQYF.

CDR3 residues: CASSLVPGHSYEQYF. CDR3 bases: TGTGCCAGCAGCCTCGTTCCGGGACACTCCTACGAGCAGTACTTC. The V call is TRBV14, the J call TRBJ2-7, with a weak D call TRBD1 (6 bases). The V gene's germline CDR1 is SGHDN and CDR2 FVKESK. V lost 4 bases and J 0 bases, leaving 13 bases between the germline ends. The CDR3 is 15 residues long.

This clone was seen once. The chain carries TRBV7-9 and TRBJ2-3; TRBD2 matches 11 bases. Per the germline V gene, CDR1 is SEHNR and CDR2 is FQNEAQ (reference sequence). The CDR3 spans 16 residues. With 4 bases clipped from V and 4 bases from J, the junction kept 7 bases outside the gene matches. The CDR3 sequence: CASSSILAGGADTQYF. The CDR3 coding sequence is TGTGCCAGCAGCTCGATTCTAGCGGGAGGCGCAGATACGCAGTATTTT.

The CDR3 region has the DNA TGTGCCAGCCTTCGTCGGGTGGGACTAGCGAACTCCTTGTACGAGCAGTACTTC. Translated, it gives CASLRRVGLANSLYEQYF. The chain recombines TRBV2 with TRBJ2-7; 10 bases are a match to TRBD2. Germline V gene data show CDR1 as SNHLY and CDR2 as FYNNEI. Losses at the gene ends were 8 bases for V and 4 bases for J; bases not matched to a gene: 20. This CDR3 comprises 18 residues.

This sequence joins TRBV9 and TRBJ2-7; D unclear. The CDR3 is 18 residues long. In germline, CDR1 is SGDLS, CDR2 YYNGEE. The V gene lost 2 bases and the J gene lost 0 bases, with 21 bases spanning the gap. The CDR3 loop reads CASSVSPTAGLSSYEQYF. CDR3 in DNA: TGTGCCAGCAGCGTTTCCCCGACTGCAGGTTTAAGCTCCTACGAGCAGTACTTC.

The chain combines TRBV9 with TRBJ2-3; D not certain. Germline lookup yields CDR1 SGDLS and CDR2 YYNGEE. V was trimmed by 5 bases and J by 2 bases, leaving 9 bases between them. This CDR3 is 13 amino acids long. This CDR3 reads CASSSLDTDTQYF. The CDR3 region has the DNA TGTGCCAGCAGTTCCTTAGACACAGATACGCAGTATTTT. The full variable domain, with the rest looked up from reference TRBV9 and TRBJ2-3, is DSGVTQTPKHLITATGQRVTLRCSPRSGDLSVYWYQQSLDQGLQFLIQYYNGEERAKGNILERFSAQQFPDLHSELNLSSLELGDSALYFCASSSLDTDTQYFGPGTRLTVL.

The CDR3 is CASSVEGTTYQPQHF. The CDR3 DNA sequence: TGTGCCAGCAGCGTAGAGGGGACGACGTATCAGCCCCAGCATTTT. The rearrangement uses TRBV9 and TRBJ1-5; D might be TRBD1 (5 bases). This CDR3 is built from 15 residues. V was cut by 0 bases and J by 5 bases, with 12 bases left in between. Germline loops: CDR1 SGDLS, CDR2 YYNGEE.

This clone came up once. The V gene is TRBV15, the J gene TRBJ2-7; the D gene could be TRBD1 or TRBD2 (5 bases each). The germline V and J ends were trimmed by 0 bases and 3 bases, with 24 bases remaining between them. The CDR3 covers 19 residues. Germline loops: CDR1 LNHNV, CDR2 YYDKDF (reference sequence). The CDR3 nucleotides read TGTGCCACCAGCAGAGATCTGCCCAATCGGGGCCCACTAAGCTACGAGCAGTACTTC. It is translated as CATSRDLPNRGPLSYEQYF.

As to this clone: The same CDR3 arises from other DNA sequences in this sample as well. The rearrangement uses TRBV19 and TRBJ2-7, with D perhaps matching TRBD1 (5 bases). This CDR3 has 13 amino acids. The V and J ends lost 6 bases and 1 base respectively, with 10 bases between them. From germline, CDR1 is LNHDA and CDR2 SQIVND (reference sequence). Written as DNA, the CDR3 is TGTGCCAGTAGCTTCAGGGATTCCTACGAGCAGTACTTC. This codes for CASSFRDSYEQYF.

This clone has just one count. The rearrangement uses TRBV18 and TRBJ2-1; 7 positions agree with TRBD2. Germline V gives CDR1 KGHSH, CDR2 LQKENI. The V segment lost 5 bases and the J segment 7 bases; nucleotides outside the gene matches: 8. The CDR3 covers 14 residues. CDR3 amino acids: CASSARSGTNEQFF. CDR3 in DNA: TGTGCCAGCTCAGCCCGAAGCGGGACTAATGAGCAGTTCTTC.

The rearrangement uses TRBV27 and TRBJ2-7; TRBD2 matches at 9 bases. The CDR3 contains 15 residues. J was trimmed by 6 bases and V by 2 bases; bases with no gene match: 8. Looked up from germline, CDR1 is MNHEY and CDR2 is SMNVEV (reference sequence). CDR3 nucleotides: TGTGCCAGCAGTTTACAGGCTAGCGGGAATCTCGAGCAGTACTTC. Translating it yields CASSLQASGNLEQYF.

This chain uses TRBV7-8 with TRBJ1-1; D is unclear. CDR1 is SGHVS and CDR2 is FQNEAQ in the germline V gene. V was cut by 5 bases and J by 6 bases, with 7 bases left in between. The CDR3 totals 11 residues. This chain's CDR3 is CASSQKAEAFF. As DNA, the CDR3 is TGTGCCAGCAGCCAGAAAGCTGAAGCTTTCTTT.

This chain uses TRBV10-2 with TRBJ2-1; 10 positions match TRBD2. Unmatched junction bases numbered 4, after V lost 0 bases and J lost 14 bases. CDR1 is WSHSY, CDR2 SAAADI, per germline. The CDR3 has 13 amino acids. CDR3 in amino acids: CASSESASGSKFF. The CDR3 bases are TGCGCCAGCAGTGAGTCCGCTAGCGGGAGTAAGTTCTTC.

Written as DNA, the CDR3 is TGTGCCAGCAGTCAAGGTGCGACAGGGCGCAGCTCCTACGAGCAGTACTTC. It codes for CASSQGATGRSSYEQYF. The chain couples TRBV2 to TRBJ2-7, with 7 bases fitting TRBD1. Germline loops: CDR1 SNHLY, CDR2 FYNNEI. The CDR3 extends over 17 amino acids. The V and J ends lost 5 bases and 0 bases, in that order; junction bases with no gene match: 13.

V usage is TRBV15 and J usage is TRBJ2-1; 7 bases match TRBD2. The CDR3 has 15 amino acids. V was pared by 3 bases and J by 7 bases, with 9 bases of the junction left unmatched. CDR1 and CDR2 from the germline V gene are LNHNV and YYDKDF (reference sequence). CDR3 coding DNA: TGTGCCACCAGCAGGGGAAGCGGGGCTAAAAATGAGCAGTTCTTC. Translated, it gives CATSRGSGAKNEQFF.